This section outlines one T cell receptor (beta chain) sequence together with its context. What it binds is not known. The data were obtained in a study of cytomegalovirus exposure and HLA in healthy donors. PCR involved 60 Vbeta and 13 Jbeta primers. Profiling relied on immunoSEQ multiplex PCR, and the TCRdb table lists in-frame clones only, not all of them. Counted here are 97,000 or so clones, 60% to 80% occurring once; the ten biggest clones make up around a tenth. The ends were cut back, 4 bases at V and 4 bases at J, with 8 bases in the middle. The CDR3 runs to 12 residues. Germline V lookup: CDR1 MDHEN, CDR2 SYDVKM. The study, taken as a whole, reports: Among TCR sequences, most were rare, though some public TCRs appeared in many donors. Looking again later, the authors saw that most CMV-associated TCR beta chains seemed HLA-restricted.

This receptor was taken from a male donor in good health and CMV-seropositive. Sequencing input: PBMCs. This chain links TRBV28 with TRBJ2-7; D remains ambiguous. The CDR3 here is CASSSRQYEQYF. The DNA of the CDR3 is TGTGCCAGCAGTTCGCGGCAGTACGAGCAGTACTTC. The full variable domain, its missing parts supplied by reference TRBV28 and TRBJ2-7, is DVKVTQSSRYLVKRTGEKVFLECVQDMDHENMFWYRQDPGLGLRLIYFSYDVKMKEKGDIPEGYSVSREKKERFSLILESASTNQTSMYLCASSSRQYEQYFGPGTRLTVT.